Listed below are T cell receptor beta chains from one sample, sequenced in a study of control samples from healthy donors and cancer patients. Assay: immunoSEQ multiplex PCR; the TCRdb copy retains only in-frame clones and omits some. This table holds 200,000 to 250,000 clones, about 95% found once. What was sequenced was blood. The source of these receptors is a man aged 45 to 65 in good health. Both conserved end residues are part of each CDR3. Each record gives: V gene, J gene, D gene, CDR3 DNA, CDR3 protein. D genes are given only for firm matches.

V: TRBV2; J: TRBJ1-2; D: TRBD1; DNA: TGTGCCAGCAGGACAGGGGGCGACTATGGCTACACCTTC; CDR3: CASRTGGDYGYTF
V: TRBV5-1; J: TRBJ2-1; D: TRBD2; DNA: TGCGCCAGCAGCTTGGCTCAGGCAGCGGGGGGAAGTAGTGAGCAGTTCTTC; CDR3: CASSLAQAAGGSSEQFF
V: TRBV10-3; J: TRBJ2-7; D: TRBD2; DNA: TGTGCCATCAGTGAGTCGCTAGGGACTACCGACGAGCAGTACTTC; CDR3: CAISESLGTTDEQYF
V: TRBV11-2; J: TRBJ2-3; D: -; DNA: TGTGCCAGCAGCGCCCGAGGGGATACGCAGTATTTT; CDR3: CASSARGDTQYF
V: TRBV3-1/TRBV3-2; J: TRBJ1-1; D: -; DNA: TGTGCCAGCAGCCAAGGAGGGAAGAACACTGAAGCTTTCTTT; CDR3: CASSQGGKNTEAFF
V: TRBV11-2; J: TRBJ1-2; D: TRBD1; DNA: TGTGCCAGCAGCTTCGGTACAGGGGCAAACTATGGCTACACCTTC; CDR3: CASSFGTGANYGYTF
V: TRBV19; J: TRBJ1-1; D: -; DNA: TGTGCCAGTAGTATAGGGAGTGGATTCCAAACTGAAGCTTTCTTT; CDR3: CASSIGSGFQTEAFF
V: TRBV10-3; J: TRBJ2-2; D: -; DNA: TGTGCCATCGGGTCAGCGATTACCGGGGAGCTGTTTTTT; CDR3: CAIGSAITGELFF
V: TRBV5-1; J: TRBJ2-6; D: -; DNA: TGCGCCAGCAGCTTGGCCGGGGGTGCTGGGGCCAACGTCCTGACTTTC; CDR3: CASSLAGGAGANVLTF
V: TRBV7-9; J: TRBJ2-1; D: -; DNA: TGTGCCAGCTCCTACAATGAGCAGTTCTTC; CDR3: CASSYNEQFF
V: TRBV6-6; J: TRBJ1-1; D: -; DNA: TGTGCCAGCAGTTACACCCCCAGGAACACTGAAGCTTTCTTT; CDR3: CASSYTPRNTEAFF